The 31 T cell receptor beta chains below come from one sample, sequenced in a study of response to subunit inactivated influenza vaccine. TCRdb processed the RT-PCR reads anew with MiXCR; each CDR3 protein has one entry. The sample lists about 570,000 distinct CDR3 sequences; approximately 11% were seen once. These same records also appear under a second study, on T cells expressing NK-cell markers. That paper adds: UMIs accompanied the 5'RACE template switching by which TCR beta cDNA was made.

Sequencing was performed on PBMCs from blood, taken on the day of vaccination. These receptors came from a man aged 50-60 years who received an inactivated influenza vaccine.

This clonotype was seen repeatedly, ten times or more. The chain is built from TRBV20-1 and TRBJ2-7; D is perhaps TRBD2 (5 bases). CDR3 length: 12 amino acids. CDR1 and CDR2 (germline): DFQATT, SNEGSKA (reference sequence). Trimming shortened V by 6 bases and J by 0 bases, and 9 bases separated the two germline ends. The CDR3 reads CSALESSYEQYF. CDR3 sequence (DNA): TGCAGTGCACTAGAGAGCTCCTACGAGCAGTACTTC.

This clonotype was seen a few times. CDR3 nucleotides: TGTGCCAGCAGTTTATGGCAGGGAGGGTACACTGAAGCTTTCTTT. Its protein product is CASSLWQGGYTEAFF. This chain uses TRBV28 with TRBJ1-1, with D possibly being TRBD1 (5 bases). Trimming shortened V by 0 bases and J by 3 bases, and 11 bases separated the two germline ends. The V gene's germline CDR1 is MDHEN and CDR2 SYDVKM. The CDR3 is 15 amino acids.

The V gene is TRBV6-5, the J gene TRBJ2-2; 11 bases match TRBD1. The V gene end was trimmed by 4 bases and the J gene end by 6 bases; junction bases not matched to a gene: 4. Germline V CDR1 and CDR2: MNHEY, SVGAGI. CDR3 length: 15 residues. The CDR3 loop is CASSSGQGAAGELFF. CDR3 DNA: TGTGCCAGCAGTTCCGGACAGGGGGCCGCCGGGGAGCTGTTTTTT.

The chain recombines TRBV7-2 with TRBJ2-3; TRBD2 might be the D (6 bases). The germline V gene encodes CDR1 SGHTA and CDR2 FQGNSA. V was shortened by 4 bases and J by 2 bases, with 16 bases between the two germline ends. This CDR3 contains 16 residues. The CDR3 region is CASSSGLLANTDTQYF. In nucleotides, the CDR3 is TGTGCCAGCAGCTCGGGACTCCTGGCAAACACAGATACGCAGTATTTT.

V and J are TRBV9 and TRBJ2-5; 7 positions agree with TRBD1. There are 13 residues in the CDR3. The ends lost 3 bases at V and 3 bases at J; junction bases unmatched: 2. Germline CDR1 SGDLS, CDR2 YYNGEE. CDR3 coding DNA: TGTGCCAGCAGCGAAGGACAGGAAGAGACCCAGTACTTC. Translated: CASSEGQEETQYF.

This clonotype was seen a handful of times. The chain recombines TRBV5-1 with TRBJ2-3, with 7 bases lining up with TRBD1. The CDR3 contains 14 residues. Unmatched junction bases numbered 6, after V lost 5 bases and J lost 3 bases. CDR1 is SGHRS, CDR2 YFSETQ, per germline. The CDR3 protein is CASREGGRTDTQYF. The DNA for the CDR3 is TGCGCCAGCAGGGAAGGGGGCAGGACAGATACGCAGTATTTT.

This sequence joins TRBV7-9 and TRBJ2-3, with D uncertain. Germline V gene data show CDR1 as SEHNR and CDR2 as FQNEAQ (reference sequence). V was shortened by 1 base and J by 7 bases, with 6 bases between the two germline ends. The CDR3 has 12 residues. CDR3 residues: CASSLGLNTQYF. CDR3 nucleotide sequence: TGTGCCAGCAGCTTAGGGCTTAATACGCAGTATTTT.

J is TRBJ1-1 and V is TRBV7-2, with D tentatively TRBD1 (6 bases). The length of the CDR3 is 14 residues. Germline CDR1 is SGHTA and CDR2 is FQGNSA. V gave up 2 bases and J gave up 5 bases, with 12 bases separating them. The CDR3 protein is CASSLTGFGTEAFF. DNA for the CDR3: TGTGCCAGCAGCTTAACAGGGTTTGGAACTGAAGCTTTCTTT.

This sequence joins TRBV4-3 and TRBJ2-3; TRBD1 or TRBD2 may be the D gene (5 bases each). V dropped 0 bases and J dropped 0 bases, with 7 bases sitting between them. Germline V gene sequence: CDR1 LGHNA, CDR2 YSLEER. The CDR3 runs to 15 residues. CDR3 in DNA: TGCGCCAGCAGCCAAGATTGGGGGAGCACAGATACGCAGTATTTT. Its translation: CASSQDWGSTDTQYF.

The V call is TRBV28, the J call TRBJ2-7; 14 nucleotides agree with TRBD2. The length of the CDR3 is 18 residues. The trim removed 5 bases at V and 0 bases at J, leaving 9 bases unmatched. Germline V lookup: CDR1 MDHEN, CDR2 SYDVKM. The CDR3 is CASSVPGLAGVVSYEQYF. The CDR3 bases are TGTGCCAGCAGTGTACCGGGACTAGCGGGAGTGGTCTCCTACGAGCAGTACTTC.

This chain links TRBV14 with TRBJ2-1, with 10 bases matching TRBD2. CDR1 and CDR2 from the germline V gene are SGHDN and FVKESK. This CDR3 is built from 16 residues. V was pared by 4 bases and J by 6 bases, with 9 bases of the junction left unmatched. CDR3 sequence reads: CASSPRLAGKSNEQFF. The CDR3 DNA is TGTGCCAGCAGCCCCAGACTAGCGGGTAAAAGCAATGAGCAGTTCTTC.

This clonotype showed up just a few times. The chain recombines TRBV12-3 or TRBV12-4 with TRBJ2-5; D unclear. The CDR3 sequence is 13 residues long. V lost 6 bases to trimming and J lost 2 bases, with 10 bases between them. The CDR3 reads CASSLFAQETQYF. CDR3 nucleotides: TGTGCCAGCAGCCTCTTTGCGCAAGAGACCCAGTACTTC.

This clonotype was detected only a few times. The CDR3 DNA reads as TGTGCCAGCAGTTACGCCGCGGACACTGAAGCTTTCTTT. Its translation is CASSYAADTEAFF. The chain is built from TRBV6-5 and TRBJ1-1, with no clear D. V was pared by 2 bases and J by 3 bases, with 7 bases between. Germline V gene lookup returns CDR1 MNHEY and CDR2 SVGAGI. The CDR3 contains 13 residues.

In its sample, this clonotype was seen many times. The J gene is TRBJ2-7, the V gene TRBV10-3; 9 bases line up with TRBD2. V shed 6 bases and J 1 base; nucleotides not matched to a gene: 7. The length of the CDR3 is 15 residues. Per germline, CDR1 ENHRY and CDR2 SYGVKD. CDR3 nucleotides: TGTGCCATCAGGAATAGCGGGAGTTTGTCCTACGAGCAGTACTTC. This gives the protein CAIRNSGSLSYEQYF.

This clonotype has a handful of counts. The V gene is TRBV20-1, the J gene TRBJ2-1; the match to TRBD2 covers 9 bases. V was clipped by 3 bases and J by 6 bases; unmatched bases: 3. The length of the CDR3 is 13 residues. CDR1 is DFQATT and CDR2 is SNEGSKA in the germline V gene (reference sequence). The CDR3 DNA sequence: TGCAGTGCTAGGAATAGCGGGAGCAATGAGCAGTTCTTC. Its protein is CSARNSGSNEQFF.

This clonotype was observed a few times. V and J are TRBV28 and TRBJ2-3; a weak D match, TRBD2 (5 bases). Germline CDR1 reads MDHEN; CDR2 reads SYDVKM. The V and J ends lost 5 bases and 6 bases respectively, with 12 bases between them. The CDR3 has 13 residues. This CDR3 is CASSPELGDTQYF. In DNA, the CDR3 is TGTGCCAGCAGTCCGGAACTAGGCGATACGCAGTATTTT. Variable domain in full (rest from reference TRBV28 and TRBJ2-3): DVKVTQSSRYLVKRTGEKVFLECVQDMDHENMFWYRQDPGLGLRLIYFSYDVKMKEKGDIPEGYSVSREKKERFSLILESASTNQTSMYLCASSPELGDTQYFGPGTRLTVL.

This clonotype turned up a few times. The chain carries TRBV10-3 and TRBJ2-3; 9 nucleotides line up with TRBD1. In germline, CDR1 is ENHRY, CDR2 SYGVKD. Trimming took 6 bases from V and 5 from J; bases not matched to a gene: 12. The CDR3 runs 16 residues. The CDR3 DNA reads TGTGCCATCAGGGGACAGGGTTCGCTATCCGGAGATACGCAGTATTTT. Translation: CAIRGQGSLSGDTQYF.

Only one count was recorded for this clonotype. CDR3 region: CASKWGVGYEQYF. The CDR3 DNA sequence: TGTGCCAGCAAGTGGGGGGTAGGCTACGAGCAGTACTTC. This chain links TRBV2 with TRBJ2-7; D perhaps matches TRBD2 (6 bases). The CDR3 loop spans 13 amino acids. V lost 7 bases, J lost 3 bases, and 13 bases lay in between. Germline V gene sequence: CDR1 SNHLY, CDR2 FYNNEI.

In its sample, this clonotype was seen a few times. The CDR3 DNA sequence: TGCGCCAGCAGCTTGGGATTGGGGATGCCCTACGAGCAGTACTTC. This encodes CASSLGLGMPYEQYF. The J gene is TRBJ2-7, the V gene TRBV5-1; D is uncertain. Trimming left V 0 bases short and J 2 bases short, with 12 bases between. Germline CDR1 reads SGHRS; CDR2 reads YFSETQ. This CDR3 spans 15 amino acids.

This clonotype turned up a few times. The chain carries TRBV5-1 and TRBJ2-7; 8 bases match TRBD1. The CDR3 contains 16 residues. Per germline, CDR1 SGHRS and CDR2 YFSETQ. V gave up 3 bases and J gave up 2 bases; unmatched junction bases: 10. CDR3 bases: TGCGCCAGCAGCTCCTTAACAGGGGGTGGAACCTACGAGCAGTACTTC. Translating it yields CASSSLTGGGTYEQYF. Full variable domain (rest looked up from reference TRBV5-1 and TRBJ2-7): KAGVTQTPRYLIKTRGQQVTLSCSPISGHRSVSWYQQTPGQGLQFLFEYFSETQRNKGNFPGRFSGRQFSNSRSEMNVSTLELGDSALYLCASSSLTGGGTYEQYFGPGTRLTVT.

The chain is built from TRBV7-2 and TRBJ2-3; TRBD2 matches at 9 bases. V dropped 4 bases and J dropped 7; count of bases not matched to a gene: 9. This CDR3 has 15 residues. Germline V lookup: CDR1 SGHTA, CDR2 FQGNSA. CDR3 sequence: CASSSQAGGLYTQYF. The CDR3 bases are TGTGCCAGCAGCTCTCAAGCGGGGGGTCTATATACGCAGTATTTT.

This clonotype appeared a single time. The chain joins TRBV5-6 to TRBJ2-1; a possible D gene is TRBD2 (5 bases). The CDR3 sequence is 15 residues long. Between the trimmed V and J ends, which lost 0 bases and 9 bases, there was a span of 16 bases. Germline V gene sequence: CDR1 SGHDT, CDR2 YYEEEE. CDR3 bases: TGTGCCAGCAGCTTGGCTGGGAGTGTGGGGAGTGAGCAGTTCTTC. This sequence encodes CASSLAGSVGSEQFF.

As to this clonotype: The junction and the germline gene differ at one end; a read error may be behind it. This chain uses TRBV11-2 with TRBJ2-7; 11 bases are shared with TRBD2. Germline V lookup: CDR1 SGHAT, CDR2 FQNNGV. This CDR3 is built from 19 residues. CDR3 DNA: TGTGCCAGCAGCTTACTGGGACCTAGCGGGAGGACCTACTCCTATGAGCAGTACTTC. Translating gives CASSLLGPSGRTYSYEQYF.

The CDR3 DNA is TGTGCCAGCACCCACCGGGGGGCAGATACGCAGTATTTT. This translates into CASTHRGADTQYF. J is TRBJ2-3 and V is TRBV5-6; TRBD2 agrees at 7 bases. The CDR3 has 13 residues. Germline CDR1 and CDR2: SGHDT and YYEEEE. Trimming took 6 bases from V and 4 from J; bases not matched to a gene: 5.

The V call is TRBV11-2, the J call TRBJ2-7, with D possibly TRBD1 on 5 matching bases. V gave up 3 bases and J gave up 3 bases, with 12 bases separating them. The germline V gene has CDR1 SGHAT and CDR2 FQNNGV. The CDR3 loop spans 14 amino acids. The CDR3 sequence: CASSFFTGVYEQYF. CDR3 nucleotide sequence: TGTGCCAGCAGCTTTTTTACAGGAGTCTACGAGCAGTACTTC.

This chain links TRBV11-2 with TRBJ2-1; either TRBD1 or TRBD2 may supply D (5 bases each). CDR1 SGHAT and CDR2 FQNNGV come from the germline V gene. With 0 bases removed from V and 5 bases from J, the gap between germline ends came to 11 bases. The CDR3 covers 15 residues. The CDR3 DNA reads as TGTGCCAGCAGCTTAGAAGGGACGTATCACAATGAGCAGTTCTTC. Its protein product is CASSLEGTYHNEQFF.

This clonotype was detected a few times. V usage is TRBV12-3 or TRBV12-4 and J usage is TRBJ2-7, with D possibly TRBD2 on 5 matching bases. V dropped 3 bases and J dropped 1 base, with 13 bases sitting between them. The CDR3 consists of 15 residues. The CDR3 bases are TGTGCCAGCAGTTTTGCCGGGGAATTTTCCTACGAGCAGTACTTC. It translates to CASSFAGEFSYEQYF.

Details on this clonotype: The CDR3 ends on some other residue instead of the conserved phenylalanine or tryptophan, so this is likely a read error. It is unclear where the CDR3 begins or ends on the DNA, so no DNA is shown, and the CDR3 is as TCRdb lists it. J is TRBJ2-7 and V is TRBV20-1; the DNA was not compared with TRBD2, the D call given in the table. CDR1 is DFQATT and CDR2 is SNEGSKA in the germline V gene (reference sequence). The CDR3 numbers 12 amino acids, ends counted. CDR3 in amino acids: CSARAGDLATTL.

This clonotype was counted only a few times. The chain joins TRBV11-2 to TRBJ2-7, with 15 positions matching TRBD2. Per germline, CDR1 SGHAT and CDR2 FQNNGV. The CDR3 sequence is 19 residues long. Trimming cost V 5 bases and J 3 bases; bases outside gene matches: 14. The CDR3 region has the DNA TGTGCCAGCAGCCCAACTCTCGGGACTAGCGGGGGGCATTTCTACGAGCAGTACTTC. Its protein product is CASSPTLGTSGGHFYEQYF.

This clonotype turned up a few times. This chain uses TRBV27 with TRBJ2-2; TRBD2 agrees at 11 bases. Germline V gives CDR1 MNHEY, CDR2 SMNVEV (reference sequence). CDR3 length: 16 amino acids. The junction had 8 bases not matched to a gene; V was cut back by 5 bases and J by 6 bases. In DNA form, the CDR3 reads TGTGCCAGCAGTCTCATAGCGGGGGGGCAGGCCGGGGAGCTGTTTTTT. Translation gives CASSLIAGGQAGELFF.

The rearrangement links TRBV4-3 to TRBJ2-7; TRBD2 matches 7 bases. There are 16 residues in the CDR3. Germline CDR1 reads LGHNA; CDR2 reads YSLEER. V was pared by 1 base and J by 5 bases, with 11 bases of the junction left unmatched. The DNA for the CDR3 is TGCGCCAGCAGCCAAGTTTACAGCGGCCGGGGGGACGAGCAGTACTTC. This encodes CASSQVYSGRGDEQYF.